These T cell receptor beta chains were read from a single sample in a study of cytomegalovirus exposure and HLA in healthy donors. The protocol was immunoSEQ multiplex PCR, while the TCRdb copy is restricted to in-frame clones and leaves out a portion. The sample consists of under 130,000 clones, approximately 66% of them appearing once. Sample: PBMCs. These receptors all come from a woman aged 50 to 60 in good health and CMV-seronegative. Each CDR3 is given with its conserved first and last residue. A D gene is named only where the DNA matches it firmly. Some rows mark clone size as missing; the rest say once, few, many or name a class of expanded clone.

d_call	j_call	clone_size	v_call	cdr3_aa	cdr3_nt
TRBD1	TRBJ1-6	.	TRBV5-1	CASSLGTGGNSPLHF	TGCGCCAGCAGCTTGGGGACAGGGGGCAATTCACCCCTCCACTTT
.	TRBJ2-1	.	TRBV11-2	CASSLVWGDITIIEQFF	TGTGCCAGCAGCTTAGTATGGGGGGATATTACCATTATTGAGCAGTTCTTC
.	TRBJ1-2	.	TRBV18	CASSPLTPAATPNYGYTF	TGTGCCAGCTCACCACTCACCCCTGCCGCGACACCTAACTATGGCTACACCTTC
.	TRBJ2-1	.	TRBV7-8	CASSLRRVSSYNEQFF	TGTGCCAGCAGCCTCCGACGGGTCAGCTCCTACAATGAGCAGTTCTTC
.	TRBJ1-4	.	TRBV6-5	CASSRRQELKLFF	TGTGCCAGCAGCCGAAGACAGGAACTAAAACTGTTTTTT
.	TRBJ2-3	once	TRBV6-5	CASSYARTDTQYF	TGTGCCAGCAGTTACGCGCGCACAGATACGCAGTATTTT
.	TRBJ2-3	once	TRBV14	CASSKPGLRTDTQYF	TGTGCCAGCAGCAAACCGGGACTTCGCACAGATACGCAGTATTTT
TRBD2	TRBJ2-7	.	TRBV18	CASSPPGLAGGSEQYF	TGTGCCAGCTCACCACCGGGACTAGCGGGAGGTTCCGAGCAGTACTTC
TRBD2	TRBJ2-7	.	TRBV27	CASKTSGAYEQYF	TGTGCCAGCAAGACTAGCGGGGCTTACGAGCAGTACTTC
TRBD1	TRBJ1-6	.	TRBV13	CASSGNPNGQGFSNSPLHF	TGTGCCAGCAGCGGGAACCCGAACGGACAGGGGTTTTCTAATTCACCCCTCCACTTT
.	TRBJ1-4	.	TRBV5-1	CASSLAPGTTEKLFF	TGCGCCAGCAGCTTGGCGCCCGGGACAACGGAAAAACTGTTTTTT
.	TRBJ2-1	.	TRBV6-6	CASSYGHDNEQFF	TGTGCCAGCAGTTACGGACACGACAATGAGCAGTTCTTC
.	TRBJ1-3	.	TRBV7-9	CASSSDRASGNTIYF	TGTGCCAGCAGCTCGGACAGAGCCTCTGGAAACACCATATATTTT
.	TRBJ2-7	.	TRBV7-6	CASSSQAITEQYF	TGTGCCAGCAGCTCCCAAGCGATTACGGAGCAGTACTTC
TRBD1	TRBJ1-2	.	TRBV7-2	CASSMRTGGNYGYTF	TGTGCCAGCAGCATGCGGACAGGGGGAAACTATGGCTACACCTTC
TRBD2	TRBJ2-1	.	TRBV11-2	CASSFQAGEGNEQFF	TGTGCCAGCAGCTTCCAAGCGGGAGAAGGAAATGAGCAGTTCTTC
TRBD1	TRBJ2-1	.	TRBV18	CASSHRDSLGTGNEFF	TGTGCCAGCTCGCACAGAGACTCCCTCGGGACAGGGAATGAGTTCTTC
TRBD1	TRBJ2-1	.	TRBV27	CASSSGQGGLYNEQFF	TGTGCCAGCAGTTCTGGACAGGGGGGGCTTTACAATGAGCAGTTCTTC
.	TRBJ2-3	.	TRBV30	CAWSVWGGSDTQYF	TGTGCCTGGAGTGTTTGGGGGGGCTCAGATACGCAGTATTTT
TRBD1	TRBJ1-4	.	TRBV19	CASRRDRGEEKLFF	TGTGCCAGTAGGAGGGACAGGGGAGAAGAAAAACTGTTTTTT
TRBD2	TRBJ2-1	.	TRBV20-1	CSRRGVDEQFF	TGCAGCCGACGGGGGGTGGATGAGCAGTTCTTC
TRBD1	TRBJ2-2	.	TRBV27	CASKLNRGLVTGELFF	TGTGCCAGCAAACTAAACAGGGGGCTCGTCACCGGGGAGCTGTTTTTT
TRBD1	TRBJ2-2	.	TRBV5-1	CASRPGDRVWTGELFF	TGCGCCAGCAGACCCGGGGACAGGGTGTGGACCGGGGAGCTGTTTTTT
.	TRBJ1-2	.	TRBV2	CASSPGGGGLYGYTF	TGTGCCAGCAGCCCGGGAGGGGGGGGCCTCTATGGCTACACCTTC
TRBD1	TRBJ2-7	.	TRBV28	CASGRTGYGLYYEQYF	TGTGCCAGCGGCCGGACAGGGTATGGTCTCTACTACGAGCAGTACTTC
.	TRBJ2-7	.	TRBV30	CAWSPLGGQPYEQYF	TGTGCCTGGAGTCCCCTAGGGGGACAACCCTACGAGCAGTACTTC
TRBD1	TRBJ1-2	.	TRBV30	CAWSVGSGGPYGYTF	TGTGCCTGGAGTGTAGGGTCAGGGGGTCCCTATGGCTACACCTTC
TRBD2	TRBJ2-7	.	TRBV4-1	CASSRATSGLDEQYF	TGCGCCAGCAGCCGAGCGACTAGCGGGCTGGATGAGCAGTACTTC
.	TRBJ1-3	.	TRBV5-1	CASSLEGQRNTIYF	TGCGCCAGCAGCTTGGAGGGTCAGCGGAACACCATATATTTT